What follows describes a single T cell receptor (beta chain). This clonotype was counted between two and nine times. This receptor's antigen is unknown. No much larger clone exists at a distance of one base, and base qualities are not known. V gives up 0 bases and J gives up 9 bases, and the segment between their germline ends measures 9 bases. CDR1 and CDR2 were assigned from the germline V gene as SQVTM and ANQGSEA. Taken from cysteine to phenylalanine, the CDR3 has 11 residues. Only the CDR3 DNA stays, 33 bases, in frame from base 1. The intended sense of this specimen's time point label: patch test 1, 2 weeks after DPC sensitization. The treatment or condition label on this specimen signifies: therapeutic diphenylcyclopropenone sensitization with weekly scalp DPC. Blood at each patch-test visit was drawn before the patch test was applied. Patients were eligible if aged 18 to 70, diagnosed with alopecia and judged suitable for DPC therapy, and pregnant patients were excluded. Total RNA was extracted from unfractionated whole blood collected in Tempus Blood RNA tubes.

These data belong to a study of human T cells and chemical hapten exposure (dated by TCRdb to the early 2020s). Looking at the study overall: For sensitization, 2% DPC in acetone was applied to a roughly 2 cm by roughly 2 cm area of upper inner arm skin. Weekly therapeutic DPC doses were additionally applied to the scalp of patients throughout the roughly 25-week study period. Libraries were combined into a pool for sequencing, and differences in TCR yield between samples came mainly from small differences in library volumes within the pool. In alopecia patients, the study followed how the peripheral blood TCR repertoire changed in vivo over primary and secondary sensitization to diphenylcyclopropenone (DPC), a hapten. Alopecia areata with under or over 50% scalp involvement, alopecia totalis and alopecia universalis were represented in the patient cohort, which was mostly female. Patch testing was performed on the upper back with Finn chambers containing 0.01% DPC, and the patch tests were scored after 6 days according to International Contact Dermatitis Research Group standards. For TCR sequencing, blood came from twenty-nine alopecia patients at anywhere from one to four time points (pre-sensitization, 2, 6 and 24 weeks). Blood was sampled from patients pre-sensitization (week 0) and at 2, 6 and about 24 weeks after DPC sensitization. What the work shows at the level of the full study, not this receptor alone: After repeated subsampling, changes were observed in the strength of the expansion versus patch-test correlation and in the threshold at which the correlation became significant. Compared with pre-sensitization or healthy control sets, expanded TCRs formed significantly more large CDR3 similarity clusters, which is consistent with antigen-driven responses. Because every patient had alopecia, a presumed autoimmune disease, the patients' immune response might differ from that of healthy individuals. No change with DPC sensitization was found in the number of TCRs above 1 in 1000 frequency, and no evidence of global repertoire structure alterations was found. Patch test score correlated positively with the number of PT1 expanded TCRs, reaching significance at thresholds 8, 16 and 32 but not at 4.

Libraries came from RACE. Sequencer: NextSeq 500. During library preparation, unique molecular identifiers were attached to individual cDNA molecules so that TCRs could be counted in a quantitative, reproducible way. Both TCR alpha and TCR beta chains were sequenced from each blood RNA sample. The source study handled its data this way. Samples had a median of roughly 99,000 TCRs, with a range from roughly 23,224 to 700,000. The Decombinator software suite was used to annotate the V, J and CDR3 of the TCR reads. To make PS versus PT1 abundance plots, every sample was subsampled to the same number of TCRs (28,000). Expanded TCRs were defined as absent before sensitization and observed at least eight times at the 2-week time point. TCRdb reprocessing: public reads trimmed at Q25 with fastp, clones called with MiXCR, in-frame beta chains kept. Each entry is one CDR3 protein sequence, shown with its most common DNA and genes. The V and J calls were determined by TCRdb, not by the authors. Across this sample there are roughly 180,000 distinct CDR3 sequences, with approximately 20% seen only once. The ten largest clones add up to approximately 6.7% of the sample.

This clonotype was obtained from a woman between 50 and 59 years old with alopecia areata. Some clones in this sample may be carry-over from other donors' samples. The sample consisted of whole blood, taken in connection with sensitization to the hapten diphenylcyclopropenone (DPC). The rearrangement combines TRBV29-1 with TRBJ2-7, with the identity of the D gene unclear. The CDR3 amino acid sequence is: CSVEEGEVQYF. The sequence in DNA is TGCAGCGTTGAAGAAGGTGAAGTGCAGTACTTC.